This T cell receptor beta chain is from a study of blood T cell repertoires in COVID-19 (dated by TCRdb to the early 2020s). Looking at the study overall: Collaborator samples came from the United States, Italy and Spain and covered acute and convalescent phases of COVID-19. The material from the prospective study consisted of cDNA or gDNA derived from T cells, B-cell-depleted T cells, or PBMCs. Subjects who had been exposed to COVID-19, were actively infected with it, or had recovered from it provided the deeply sampled blood TCRbeta repertoires that made up the dataset. A freely available public database, intended as a resource for researchers studying the immune response to SARS-CoV-2, is where the repertoires were released. Samples came from the ongoing ImmuneRACE study (first 160 participants) plus 1,254 subjects from 6 global collaborators. The sample metadata nearly always contained a de-identified subject ID, COVID-19 status, age in years and sex. HLA class I and class II types, where available, came from metadata supplied by the sample provider rather than from assay-based typing.

On this clone: The target of this receptor is not known. No much larger clone exists at a distance of one base, and base qualities are not known.

The immunoSEQ Assay, a bias-controlled multiplex PCR, was used to amplify TCRbeta CDR3 regions from genomic DNA. On the authors' methods: Within the assay, amplification of reference gene primers was used to estimate how many nucleated cells each sample contained. To quantify the absolute abundance of each unique TCRbeta CDR3 rearrangement, sequence reads were collapsed and filtered. For each sample, productive Simpson clonality was calculated by taking the square root of Simpson's diversity index across productive rearrangements. This immuneACCESS table, as held by TCRdb, lists in-frame sequences with V and J called but not all clones. Of the missing ones, under half trace to an unresolved V gene in checked studies; the others have no known cause. The DNA gave D and trimming, while V, J and clone size come from that table. This sample has about 160,000 clones in its table, and around 92% of those were observed once. Clones ranked in the top ten supply 4.5% to 5% of the sample.

At one collaborating source in Seattle, patients were enrolled during active infection and were followed longitudinally through the course of disease. The collaborating institutions used their own protocols to collect whole blood in K2EDTA tubes. Collaborator samples were shipped for TCRbeta analysis as frozen whole blood, isolated PBMCs, or DNA extracted from either sample type. Broad study findings and their caveats: The amount of clinical and demographic metadata varied by source and participant and was provided uncurated.

V is cut by 5 bases and J by 0 bases, and the space between the germline ends is 14 bases. Counted from cysteine to phenylalanine, this CDR3 has 16 amino acids. The only DNA kept is the CDR3, 48 bases in frame from the first base. CDR1 and CDR2, looked up from the germline V gene, are MDHEN and SYDVKM. The chain is assembled from TRBV28 and TRBJ1-5; no D segment can be confidently identified. The sample comprised peripheral blood. The receptor comes from a man aged 25-45 years with COVID-19, enrolled during active disease. The nucleotide sequence is TGTGCCAGCAGTAAACGCGATTATTATAGCAATCAGCCCCAGCATTTT. Translated, it reads CASSKRDYYSNQPQHF.